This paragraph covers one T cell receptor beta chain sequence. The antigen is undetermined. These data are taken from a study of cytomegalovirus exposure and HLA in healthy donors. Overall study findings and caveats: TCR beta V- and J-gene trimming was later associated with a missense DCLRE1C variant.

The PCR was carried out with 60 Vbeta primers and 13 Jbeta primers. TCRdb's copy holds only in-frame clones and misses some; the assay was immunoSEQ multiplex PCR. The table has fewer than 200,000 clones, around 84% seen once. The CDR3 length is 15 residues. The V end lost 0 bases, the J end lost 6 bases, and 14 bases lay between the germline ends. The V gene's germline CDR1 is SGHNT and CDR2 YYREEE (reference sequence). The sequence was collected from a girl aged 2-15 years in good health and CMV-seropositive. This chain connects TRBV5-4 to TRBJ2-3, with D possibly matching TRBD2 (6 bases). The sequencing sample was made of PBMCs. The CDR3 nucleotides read TGTGCCAGCAGCTTGGCTGGCGGAGGGGCGGATACGCAGTATTTT. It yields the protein CASSLAGGGADTQYF.